The present entry profiles one T cell receptor beta chain with its context. CDR1 MNHEY and CDR2 SMNVEV come from the germline V gene (reference sequence). This CDR3 is 17 amino acids long. Trimming cost V 6 bases and J 0 bases, with 15 bases left between them. Data came from immunoSEQ multiplex PCR; TCRdb stores just in-frame clones and leaves some out. The data show tens of thousands of clones, with roughly four fifths seen just once and under 14% held by the top ten. The sample comes from a study of PD-1 blockade in classical Hodgkin lymphoma. Relapses following autologous stem cell transplantation were seen in all patients, with brentuximab vedotin exposure varying.

The starting material was peripheral blood mononuclear cells (PBMCs), obtained before the second cycle of nivolumab. The rearrangement uses TRBV27 and TRBJ2-6; D is possibly TRBD1 or TRBD2 (5 bases each). The origin of this receptor is a human donor with classical Hodgkin lymphoma. The CDR3 spells CASSPGTTSSGANVLTF. CDR3 nucleotides: TGTGCCAGCAGCCCAGGGACGACCAGCTCTGGGGCCAACGTCCTGACTTTC.